This TCR beta chain was captured in a study of blood T cell repertoires in COVID-19. About the study: Specimens from acute and convalescent COVID-19 originated in the United States, Italy and Spain. PBMCs, B-cell-depleted T cells, or T cells were the source of the cDNA or gDNA that made up the material.

As originally analysed: Using reference gene primer amplification, nucleated cell counts were estimated. The table came from immunoSEQ multiplex PCR; TCRdb's copy has only in-frame clones and leaves some out. V, J and clone size are those of that table, while D and trimming were read from the DNA. Of under 200,000 clones in the sample, more than 80% were seen once. The CDR3 extends over 12 amino acids. CDR1 SQVTM and CDR2 ANQGSEA come from the germline V gene. V lost 6 bases to trimming and J lost 1 base, with 7 bases between them. The specimen was peripheral blood. The V call is TRBV29-1, the J call TRBJ2-1; possible D gene TRBD1, 5 bases. The TCR was taken from a man over 45 with acute or convalescent COVID-19. CDR3 coding DNA: TGCAGCGTCAGGGTGTCCTACAATGAGCAGTTCTTC. Encoded protein: CSVRVSYNEQFF.